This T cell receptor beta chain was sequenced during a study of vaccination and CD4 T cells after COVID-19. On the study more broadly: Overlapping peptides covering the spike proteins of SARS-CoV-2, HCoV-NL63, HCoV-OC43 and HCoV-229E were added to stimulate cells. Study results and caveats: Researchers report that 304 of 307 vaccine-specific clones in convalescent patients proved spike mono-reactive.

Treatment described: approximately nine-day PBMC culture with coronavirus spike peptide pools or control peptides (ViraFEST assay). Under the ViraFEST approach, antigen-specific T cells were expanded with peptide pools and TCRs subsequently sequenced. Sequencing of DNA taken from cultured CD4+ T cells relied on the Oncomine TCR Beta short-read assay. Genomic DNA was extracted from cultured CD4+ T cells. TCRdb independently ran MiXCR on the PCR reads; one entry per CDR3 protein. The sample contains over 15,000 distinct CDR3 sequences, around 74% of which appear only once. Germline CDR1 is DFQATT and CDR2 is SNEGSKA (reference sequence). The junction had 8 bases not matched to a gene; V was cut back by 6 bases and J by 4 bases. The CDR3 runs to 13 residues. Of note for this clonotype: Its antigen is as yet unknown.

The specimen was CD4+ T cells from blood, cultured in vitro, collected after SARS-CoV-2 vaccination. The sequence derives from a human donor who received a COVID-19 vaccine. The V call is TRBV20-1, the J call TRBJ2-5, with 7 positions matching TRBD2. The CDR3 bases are TGCAGTGCCCCCCGGACGGGAGGAGAGACCCAGTACTTC. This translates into CSAPRTGGETQYF.